The subject of this entry is one T cell receptor beta chain. Sequenced by immunoSEQ multiplex PCR; TCRdb stores in-frame clones only, minus some. Of about 70,000 clones in the sample, 92% were seen once. These data originate in a study of technical replicates of blood from a handful of donors. This receptor was obtained from a human donor in good health. What was sequenced was T cells isolated from PBMCs.

The CDR3 DNA is TGCGCCAGCAGCTTGGCCTATGACAGCTCCTACGAGCAGTACTTC. Its translation: CASSLAYDSSYEQYF. This chain uses TRBV5-1 with TRBJ2-7, with D perhaps TRBD1 (5 bases). The CDR3 loop spans 15 amino acids. Germline-derived CDR1 and CDR2 are SGHRS and YFSETQ. V was trimmed by 0 bases and J by 0 bases, leaving 10 bases between them.